This T cell receptor (beta chain) was found in a study of beta chain features in type 1 diabetes. Looking at the study overall: Cell yields, gender and age were similar in healthy donors and patients.

To note about this clone: Its target is unknown.

Germline values: CDR1 SQVTM, CDR2 ANQGSEA. The CDR3 contains 10 residues. Every isolated RNA sample was fully reverse transcribed, so sequencing captured expressed TCRB transcripts. Only in-frame clones appear in the TCRdb table, and some are missing; sequencing was by immunoSEQ multiplex PCR. The sample shows around 500,000 clones, approximately 31% of them seen only once. Overall study findings and caveats: A PCR bias possibly favoring shorter templates would apply equally to patients and controls.

V and J are TRBV29-1 and TRBJ2-5; possibly TRBD1 for D (6 bases). The assigned J gene may be wrong: the sequence end matches TRBJ2-7 better. The sequence was obtained from a man aged 18 to 29 in good health. The sample consisted of naive CD4+ T cells from blood. In nucleotides, the CDR3 is TGCAGCGTTGGACAGGCCGAGCAGTACTTC. Translating it yields CSVGQAEQYF.